A single TCR beta chain is shown here with its context. These data originate in a study of radiation and T cells in renal cell carcinoma. V was pared by 3 bases and J by 0 bases, with 6 bases between. The CDR3 runs 14 residues. Germline loops: CDR1 MNHEY, CDR2 SMNVEV (reference sequence). Method: immunoSEQ multiplex PCR; TCRdb's copy keeps in-frame clones and lacks some. This table holds nearly 50,000 clones, approximately 83% found once. Sample time point: baseline pretreatment blood. Indicated treatment: 15 Gy SBRT to primary tumor, nephrectomy 4 weeks later. Clear cell pathology was present in this patient's renal cell carcinoma.

This material consisted of blood, taken from a patient whose treatment included radiotherapy and nephrectomy. The clonotype was recovered from a woman aged 65 to 85 with renal cell carcinoma. V gene TRBV27 combines with J gene TRBJ1-3; D call uncertain. In DNA form, the CDR3 reads TGTGCCAGCAGTTTTCCCCCCTCTGGAAACACCATATATTTT. Translated: CASSFPPSGNTIYF.